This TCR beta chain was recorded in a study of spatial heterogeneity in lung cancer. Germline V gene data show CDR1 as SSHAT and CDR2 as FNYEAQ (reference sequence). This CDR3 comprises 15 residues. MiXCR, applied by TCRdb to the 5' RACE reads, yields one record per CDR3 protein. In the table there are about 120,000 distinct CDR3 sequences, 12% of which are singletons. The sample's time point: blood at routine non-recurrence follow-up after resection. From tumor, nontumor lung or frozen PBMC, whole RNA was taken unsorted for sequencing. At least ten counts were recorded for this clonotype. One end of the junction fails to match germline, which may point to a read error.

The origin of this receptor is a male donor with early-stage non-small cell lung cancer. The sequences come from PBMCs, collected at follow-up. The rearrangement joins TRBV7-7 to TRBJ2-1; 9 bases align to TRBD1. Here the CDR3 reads CASSAGQGTYNEQFF. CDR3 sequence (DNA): TGTGCTAGCAGCGCGGGACAGGGAACCTACAATGAGCAGTTCTTC.